This T cell receptor (beta chain) was found in a study of cytomegalovirus exposure and HLA in healthy donors. V gave up 3 bases and J gave up 0 bases, with 14 bases separating them. In germline, CDR1 is SGDLS, CDR2 YYNGEE. The CDR3 length is 16 residues. As to this clone: The antigen is not known.

Study-wide points: Among immune exposure information, only CMV serostatus was available. Earlier analysis looked at TCR beta V segments, and most were productive about 87% or about 30% of the time.

PCR was performed using 60 Vbeta and 13 Jbeta primers. Per the authors' pipeline: Approximately 79 million unique TCR beta chains, 9.5 million to 11 million of them shared, were counted by a later analysis. The data were produced by immunoSEQ multiplex PCR, yet TCRdb's version contains in-frame clones alone and is incomplete. V and J calls and clone size are those listed in that table; D and trimming were worked out from the DNA. The table has some 120,000 clones, 8.5% to 10% seen once; the top ten hold less than 4%. The chain uses TRBV9 and TRBJ2-3; D possibly corresponds to TRBD1 (6 bases). Sequencing input: PBMCs. This clonotype was sampled from a man aged 25-45 years in good health and CMV-seronegative. The CDR3: CASSATRGQSTDTQYF. CDR3 sequence (DNA): TGTGCCAGCAGCGCCACCAGAGGACAGAGCACAGATACGCAGTATTTT. The complete variable domain, with remaining parts taken from reference TRBV9 and TRBJ2-3, reads DSGVTQTPKHLITATGQRVTLRCSPRSGDLSVYWYQQSLDQGLQFLIQYYNGEERAKGNILERFSAQQFPDLHSELNLSSLELGDSALYFCASSATRGQSTDTQYFGPGTRLTVL.